This TCR beta chain was observed in a study of blood T cell repertoires in COVID-19. Methods used by the authors: Reference gene primers were amplified, and this amplification served to estimate nucleated cell counts. The assay was immunoSEQ multiplex PCR, and TCRdb's table has in-frame clones only and misses some. Clone size and V and J calls were adopted from that table, with D and trimming inferred from the DNA. This table holds around 180,000 clones, about 82% found once. Trimming at V came to 5 bases and at J to 7 bases, leaving 8 bases not matched to a gene. Germline V gives CDR1 SGHTA, CDR2 FQGNSA. This CDR3 has 14 residues.

The TCR comes from a woman in her 30s with acute or convalescent COVID-19. This chain joins TRBV7-2 and TRBJ1-5; 7 bases are shared with TRBD1. The sequencing input was peripheral blood. The CDR3 DNA reads TGTGCCAGCAGCCTAAGACAGGGCGCACAGCCCCAGCATTTT. Amino acids: CASSLRQGAQPQHF.